This T cell receptor (beta chain) comes out of a study of OX40 agonist ivuxolimab in advanced cancers. J gave up 2 bases and V 0 bases, and 14 bases lay outside the gene matches. Germline loops: CDR1 SGHDT, CDR2 YYEEEE. CDR3 length equals 19 residues. A few counts support this clone. The assay was immunoSEQ multiplex PCR, and TCRdb's table has in-frame clones only and misses some. The repertoire holds some 60,000 clones, with under 85% as singletons. The receptor was derived from an adult with an advanced solid tumor such as melanoma, head and neck, liver or kidney cancer. The V gene is TRBV5-6, the J gene TRBJ2-5; 9 positions agree with TRBD1. The sample was CD4+ or CD8+ T cells sorted from blood, taken in a trial of the OX40 agonist ivuxolimab. The CDR3 loop reads CASSLERDRDYEIQETQYF. The CDR3 DNA reads as TGTGCCAGCAGCTTGGAGAGGGACAGGGACTATGAAATACAAGAGACCCAGTACTTC.